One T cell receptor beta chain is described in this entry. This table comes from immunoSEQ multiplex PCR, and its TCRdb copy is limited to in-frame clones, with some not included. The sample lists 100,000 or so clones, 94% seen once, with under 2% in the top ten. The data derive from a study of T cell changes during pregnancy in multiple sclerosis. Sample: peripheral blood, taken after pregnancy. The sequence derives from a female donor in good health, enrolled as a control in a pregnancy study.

The CDR3 DNA is TGCGCCAGCAGCCAAGCTTCTGGACAGGGATGGACAGATACGCAGTATTTT. It specifies CASSQASGQGWTDTQYF. The V and J genes are TRBV4-1 and TRBJ2-3, with 8 nucleotides matching TRBD1. Germline trimming cut 1 base from V and 3 bases from J; bases unmatched to any gene: 9. Germline V CDR1 and CDR2: MGHRA, YSYEKL. The CDR3 length is 17 residues.